This T cell receptor (beta chain) was observed in a study of T cell responses to AZD1222 COVID-19 vaccine. TCRdb keeps only in-frame clones here, not all; method: immunoSEQ multiplex PCR. The sample contains 90,000 to 120,000 clones, more than 85% of which appear only once. The study, taken as a whole, reports: Vaccine-associated CD4 TCRs spanned spike, dominant at 160-218 and 743-854. Once two AZD1222 doses were given, Spike-specific TCR breadth and depth went up. Scientists sampled the repertoires only once the peak T cell response had passed.

V was pared by 0 bases and J by 5 bases, with 13 bases between. CDR1 is LGHNA and CDR2 is YNFKEQ in the germline V gene. The CDR3 consists of 16 residues. Concerning this clone itself: Its antigen is undetermined.

The receptor was derived from an adult in good health. The specimen comprised peripheral blood, sampled on day 0 of AZD1222 vaccination. The gene calls are TRBV4-2 and TRBJ1-4; D gene ambiguous. CDR3 nucleotide sequence: TGTGCCAGCAGCCAAGATTTAGCGACCTCAAATGAAAAACTGTTTTTT. Its translation is CASSQDLATSNEKLFF.